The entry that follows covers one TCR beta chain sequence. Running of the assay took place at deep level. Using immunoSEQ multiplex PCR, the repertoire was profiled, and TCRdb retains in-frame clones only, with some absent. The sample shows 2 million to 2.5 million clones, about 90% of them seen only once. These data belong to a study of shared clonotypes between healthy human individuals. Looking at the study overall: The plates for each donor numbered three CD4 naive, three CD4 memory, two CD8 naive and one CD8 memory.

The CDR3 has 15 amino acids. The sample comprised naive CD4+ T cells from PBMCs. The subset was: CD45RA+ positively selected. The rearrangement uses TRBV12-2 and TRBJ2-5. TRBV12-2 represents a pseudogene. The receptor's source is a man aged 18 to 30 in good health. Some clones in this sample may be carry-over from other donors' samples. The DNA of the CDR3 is TGTGCAAGTCGTCCCGGGAATAGGGGTTACGAGACCCAGTACTTC. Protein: CASRPGNRGYETQYF.